Listed below are T cell receptor beta chains from one sample, sequenced in a study of blood T cells in healthy people across ages. TCRdb analysed the 5' RACE reads with MiXCR anew, one entry per CDR3 protein. The sample yields about 1 million distinct CDR3 sequences, 40% to 50% seen once. The specimen was blood. These receptors were obtained from a woman in her sixties in good health. CDR3s include the opening cysteine and the closing phenylalanine or tryptophan. Each record gives: D gene, J gene, V gene, clone size, CDR3 DNA, CDR3 protein. A D gene is named only where the DNA matches it firmly. The listing skips clone size in some rows; elsewhere it reads once, few, many or a size class.

NA	TRBJ2-7	TRBV6-5	few	TGTGCCAGCAGTTACTCTGCCGGTAACGAGCAGTACTTC	CASSYSAGNEQYF
TRBD1	TRBJ2-7	TRBV5-1	few	TGCGCCAGCAGCGTAGGTACAGGGGGCGACGAGCAGTACTTC	CASSVGTGGDEQYF
TRBD1	TRBJ2-7	TRBV12-3/TRBV12-4	NA	TGTGCCAGCAGTCCTGGGACAGGTTCCTACTACGAGCAGTACTTC	CASSPGTGSYYEQYF
NA	TRBJ2-3	TRBV7-9	NA	TGTGCCAGCAGCTCCGCTCCCCCCGGGTTATTTCTGTATTTT	CASSSAPPGLFLYF
TRBD1	TRBJ2-7	TRBV5-1	many	TGCGCCAGCCAAACCGGGACAGGTTCCTACGAGCAGTACTTC	CASQTGTGSYEQYF
NA	TRBJ1-6	TRBV27	NA	TGTGCCAGCAGTTTAGAGGCGAGCCGTATGGGTTCACCCCTCCACTTT	CASSLEASRMGSPLHF
NA	TRBJ2-6	TRBV10-3	NA	TGTGCCATCAGTGACCAGGGGACTGGGGCCAACGTCCTGACTTTC	CAISDQGTGANVLTF
NA	TRBJ2-4	TRBV6-2/TRBV6-3	few	TGTGCCAGCAGTTACTCCCAGGCGTTAGCCAAAAACATTCAGTACTTC	CASSYSQALAKNIQYF
TRBD1	TRBJ2-5	TRBV11-2	few	TGTGCCAGCAGCTTAGGACAGGGGGGCTACCAGTACTTC	CASSLGQGGYQYF
NA	TRBJ2-3	TRBV10-3	NA	TGTGCCATCACTCTGAGGCGGACAGATACGCAGTATTTT	CAITLRRTDTQYF
TRBD2	TRBJ2-3	TRBV6-5	few	TGTGCCAGCTCAAAGGGACTAGGGGGAGATACGCAGTATTTT	CASSKGLGGDTQYF
NA	TRBJ1-6	TRBV7-9	NA	TGTGCCAGCAGCTTACAACTTCCAGGGCGAACCGGCCGGGATTCACCCCTCCACTTT	CASSLQLPGRTGRDSPLHF
NA	TRBJ2-5	TRBV20-1	NA	TGCAGTGCTCGGGGTGCCGGGACCCAGTACTTC	CSARGAGTQYF
TRBD1	TRBJ2-7	TRBV5-4	few	TGTGCCAGCAGCTTGCAAACAGGGGGGCTCTACGAGCAGTACTTC	CASSLQTGGLYEQYF
NA	TRBJ2-5	TRBV7-9	NA	TGTGCCAGCACCGTAATGGACATACAAGAGACCCAGTACTTC	CASTVMDIQETQYF
NA	TRBJ2-7	TRBV12-3/TRBV12-4	many	TGTGCCAGCAGTTTAGGTCGGGGGAACGAGCAGTACTTC	CASSLGRGNEQYF
NA	TRBJ2-1	TRBV29-1	few	TGCAGCGTTGAAGATGGGAAGGGTTACAATGAGCAGTTCTTC	CSVEDGKGYNEQFF
TRBD1	TRBJ2-4	TRBV30	NA	TGTGCCTGGAGGACGGGACAGGGTTTTTCTTTCAATGAGCAGTACTTC	CAWRTGQGFSFNEQYF
NA	TRBJ2-5	TRBV29-1	many	TGCAGCACGACTAGAAGTGAGACCCAGTACTTC	CSTTRSETQYF
TRBD1	TRBJ1-2	TRBV4-2	few	TGTGCCAGCAGCCAAGATATGTGGCAGGGGGAGTATGGCTACACCTTC	CASSQDMWQGEYGYTF
NA	TRBJ2-1	TRBV20-1	few	TGCAGTGCTAGAAGGGATCCCGAGCAGTTCTTC	CSARRDPEQFF
TRBD1	TRBJ1-2	TRBV6-5	NA	TGTGCCAGCAGTTTCTCCCAGGGGGCATATGGAGGCTACACCTTC	CASSFSQGAYGGYTF
NA	TRBJ2-1	TRBV20-1	NA	TGCAGTGCTAGTTCCAGCACAAAGTACAATGAGCAGTTCTTC	CSASSSTKYNEQFF
NA	TRBJ2-7	TRBV7-2	few	TGTGCCAGCAGCTTAGGGGCGCTATCCGAGCAGTACTTC	CASSLGALSEQYF
NA	TRBJ2-1	TRBV24-1	few	TGTGCCACCACGCCGGGACCCGGCCACAATGAGCAGTTCTTC	CATTPGPGHNEQFF